This T cell receptor (beta chain) is drawn from a study of PD-L1 blockade in urothelial cancer. The wider study: When patients started atezolizumab in about 2014, it was given at 1,200 mg intravenously every 3 weeks.

Clones were sequenced by immunoSEQ multiplex PCR, and TCRdb holds only the in-frame ones, with some missing. The data contain about 48,000 clones, approximately 86% of them seen just once; the ten biggest clones take up 10%. The time point was: peripheral blood 6 weeks after treatment start. This CDR3 spans 14 amino acids. CDR1 and CDR2 from the germline V gene are KGHSH and LQKENI. Trimming took off 2 bases at V and 1 base at J, with 8 bases between the two ends. The sequenced sample was PBMCs, obtained around atezolizumab (anti-PD-L1) treatment. The chain recombines TRBV18 with TRBJ1-1; D perhaps matches TRBD1 (5 bases). The TCR sequence derives from a man aged 55 to 70 with urothelial cancer. The CDR3 region is CASSPGGANTEAFF. The CDR3 region has the DNA TGTGCCAGCTCACCAGGAGGGGCGAACACTGAAGCTTTCTTT.